This entry features one T cell receptor (beta chain) sequence. The CDR3 has 17 residues. V lost 0 bases to trimming and J lost 4 bases; unmatched junction nucleotides: 7. The germline V gene has CDR1 SGHAT and CDR2 FQNNGV. Using immunoSEQ multiplex PCR, the repertoire was profiled, and TCRdb retains in-frame clones only, with some absent. Of 2,500,000 or so clones listed, under 95% are singletons. Donors comprised only Caucasian adults living in Nashville, Tennessee. The sample is drawn from a study of shared clonotypes between healthy human individuals. The chain combines TRBV11-2 with TRBJ2-3; 10 bases agree with TRBD2. The origin of this receptor is a man aged 18 to 29 in good health. Some clones in this sample may be carry-over from other donors' samples. Input material: naive CD4+ T cells from PBMCs. Subset defined: CD45RA+ positively selected. The CDR3 loop reads CASSLEALAGVADTQYF. The CDR3 bases are TGTGCCAGCAGCTTAGAGGCCCTAGCGGGAGTCGCAGATACGCAGTATTTT.